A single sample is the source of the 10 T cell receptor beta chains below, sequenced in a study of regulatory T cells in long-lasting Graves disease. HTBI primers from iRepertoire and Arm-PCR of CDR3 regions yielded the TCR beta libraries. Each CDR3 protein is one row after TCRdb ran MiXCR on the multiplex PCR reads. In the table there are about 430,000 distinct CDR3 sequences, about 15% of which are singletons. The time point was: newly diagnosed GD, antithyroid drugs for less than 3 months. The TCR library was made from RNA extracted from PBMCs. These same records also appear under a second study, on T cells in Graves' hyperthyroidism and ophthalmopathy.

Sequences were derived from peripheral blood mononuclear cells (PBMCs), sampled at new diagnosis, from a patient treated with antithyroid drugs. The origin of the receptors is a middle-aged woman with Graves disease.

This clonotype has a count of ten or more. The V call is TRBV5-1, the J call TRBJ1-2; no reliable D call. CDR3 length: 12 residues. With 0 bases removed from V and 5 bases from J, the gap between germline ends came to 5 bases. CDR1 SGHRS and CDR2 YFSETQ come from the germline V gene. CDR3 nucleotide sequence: TGCGCCAGCAGCTTGGGGCATTATGGCTACACCTTC. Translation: CASSLGHYGYTF.

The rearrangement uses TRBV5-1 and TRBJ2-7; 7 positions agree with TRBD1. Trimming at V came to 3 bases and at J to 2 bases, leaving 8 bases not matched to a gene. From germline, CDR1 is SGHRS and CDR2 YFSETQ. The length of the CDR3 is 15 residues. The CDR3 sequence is CASSSQTGDPYEQYF. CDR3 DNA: TGCGCCAGCAGCTCTCAAACAGGGGATCCCTACGAGCAGTACTTC. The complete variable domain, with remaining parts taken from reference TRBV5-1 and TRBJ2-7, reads KAGVTQTPRYLIKTRGQQVTLSCSPISGHRSVSWYQQTPGQGLQFLFEYFSETQRNKGNFPGRFSGRQFSNSRSEMNVSTLELGDSALYLCASSSQTGDPYEQYFGPGTRLTVT.

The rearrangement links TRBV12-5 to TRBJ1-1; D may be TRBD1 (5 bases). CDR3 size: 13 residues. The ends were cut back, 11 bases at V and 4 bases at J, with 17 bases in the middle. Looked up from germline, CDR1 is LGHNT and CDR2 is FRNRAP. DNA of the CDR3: TGTGCTGGCGTGGGGACGTCGGCCACTGAAGCTTTCTTT. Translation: CAGVGTSATEAFF.

The CDR3 DNA follows: TGTGCCAGCAGTTACGGGATAGCGGGAAGCTACAATGAGCAGTTCTTC. Its protein product is CASSYGIAGSYNEQFF. V gene TRBV6-9 combines with J gene TRBJ2-1; 8 bases match TRBD2. This CDR3 spans 16 amino acids. Germline V gene lookup returns CDR1 MNHGY and CDR2 SVAAGI. V gave up 3 bases and J gave up 3 bases; unmatched junction bases: 7.

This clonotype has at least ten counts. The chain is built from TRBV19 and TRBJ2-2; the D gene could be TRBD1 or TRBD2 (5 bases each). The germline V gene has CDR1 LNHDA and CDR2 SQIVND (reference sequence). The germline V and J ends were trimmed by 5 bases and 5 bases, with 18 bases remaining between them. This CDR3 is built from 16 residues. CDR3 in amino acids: CASSYRDPGWTGELFF. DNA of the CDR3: TGTGCCAGTAGTTACCGGGACCCAGGTTGGACCGGGGAGCTGTTTTTT.

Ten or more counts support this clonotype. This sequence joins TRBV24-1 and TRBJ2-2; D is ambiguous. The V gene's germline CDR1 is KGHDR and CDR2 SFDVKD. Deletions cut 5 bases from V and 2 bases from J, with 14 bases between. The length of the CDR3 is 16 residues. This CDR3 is CATSARRTPNTGELFF. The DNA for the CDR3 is TGTGCCACCAGTGCAAGACGTACTCCAAACACCGGGGAGCTGTTTTTT.

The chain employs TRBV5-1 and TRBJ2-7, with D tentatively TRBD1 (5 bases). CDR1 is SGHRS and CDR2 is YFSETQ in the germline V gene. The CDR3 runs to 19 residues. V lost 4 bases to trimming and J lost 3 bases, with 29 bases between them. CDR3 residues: CASSPGWGRAETTGYEQYF. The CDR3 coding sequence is TGCGCCAGCAGCCCTGGCTGGGGCAGGGCCGAAACAACGGGCTACGAGCAGTACTTC.

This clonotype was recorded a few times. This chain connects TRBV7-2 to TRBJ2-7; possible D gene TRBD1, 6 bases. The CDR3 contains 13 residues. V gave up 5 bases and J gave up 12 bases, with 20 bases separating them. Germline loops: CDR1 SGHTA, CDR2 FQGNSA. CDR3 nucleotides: TGTGCCAGCAGCGACGCCGGGACCCCGACAGGGTACTTC. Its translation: CASSDAGTPTGYF. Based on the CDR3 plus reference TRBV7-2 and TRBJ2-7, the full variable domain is GAGVSQSPSNKVTEKGKDVELRCDPISGHTALYWYRQSLGQGLEFLIYFQGNSAPDKSGLPSDRFSAERTGGSVSTLTIQRTQQEDSAVYLCASSDAGTPTGYFGPGTRLTVT.

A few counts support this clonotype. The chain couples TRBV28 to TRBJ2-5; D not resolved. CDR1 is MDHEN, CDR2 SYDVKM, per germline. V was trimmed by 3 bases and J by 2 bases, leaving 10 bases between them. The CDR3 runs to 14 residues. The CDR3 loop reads CASSFRQTQETQYF. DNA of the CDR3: TGTGCCAGCAGTTTCCGCCAGACTCAAGAGACCCAGTACTTC.

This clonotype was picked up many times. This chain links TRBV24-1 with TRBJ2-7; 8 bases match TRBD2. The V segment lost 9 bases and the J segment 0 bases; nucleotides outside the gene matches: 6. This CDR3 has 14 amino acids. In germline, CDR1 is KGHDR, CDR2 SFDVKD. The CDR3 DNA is TGTGCCACCGCTGCTAGCGGGCCCTCCTACGAGCAGTACTTC. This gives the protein CATAASGPSYEQYF.